The present TCR beta chain was sequenced within a study of blood T cells in healthy people across ages (dated by TCRdb to the mid-2010s). Study-level background: In model experiments, roughly one uniquely barcoded TCR beta cDNA molecule per two T cells was captured by template switching. The study measured age-related changes in TCR beta repertoire diversity using deep sequencing normalized with unique cDNA molecular identifiers. Four age groups were formed from the donors: young (average approximately 15 years), middle-aged (roughly 38), aged (about 68) and long-lived (about 75). To avoid experimental bias, donors of different ages were randomly spread across the sequencing lanes. For two donors (one aged 18 to 30 and one aged 80 or older), the study analyzed two additional independent replicas of 1 million unique cDNA reads from the same blood draw. Paper-wide results and their limitations: As age increased, observed TCR beta diversity per million T cells dropped in a roughly linear way, and a significant reduction was already evident by age 40. Because the CMV infection status of the donors was unknown, age-related changes in expanded clonotypes may potentially have been confounded. The long-lived group showed more naive CD4+ T cells, fewer expanded clones and increased TCR diversity than the aged group, suggesting age selection. Estimates of total diversity from one million sequenced T cells were regarded as lower bounds and underestimates. The percentage of naive T cells measured by flow cytometry correlated strongly with observed TCR beta diversity. Since profiling was done on bulk unsorted PBMCs, naive and antigen-experienced compartments could not be conclusively compared.

The roughly 39 donors, aged about 6 to 95 years, were systemically healthy Caucasian individuals from Russia. Ten milliliters of peripheral blood were drawn from each donor into EDTA-treated Vacutainer tubes. Ficoll-Paque density-gradient centrifugation was used to isolate PBMCs, with at least 7 million obtained per sample. Total RNA, at least 6 micrograms per sample, was extracted from PBMCs with Trizol reagent. For every donor, flow cytometry on a PBMC aliquot measured the percentage of naive CD45RAhigh/CD27high T cells. Concerning this clonotype itself: The specificity of this receptor is unknown. Base qualities are not provided; no much larger clone lies one nucleotide away.

Library method: 5' RACE. Sequenced using an Illumina HiSeq 2500. A second PCR of roughly 7 to 11 cycles was performed with a sample-barcoded 5' primer and a J-beta primer mix. A unique molecular identifier was introduced onto each TCR beta cDNA molecule by a template-switch 5' adaptor carrying 12 random nucleotides. At least 2.5 million CDR3-containing paired-end reads were obtained from each sample. First-strand cDNA was synthesized from all RNA with the Mint cDNA synthesis kit, primed by a TRBC-specific oligonucleotide. All cDNA was treated with uracil-DNA glycosylase and then went through a first 18-cycle PCR with the universal primers M1SS and BC2_uni_R. The published analysis was carried out like this. Normalization of each sample was performed by random selection of 1 million high-quality reads, each carrying a distinct molecular identifier. Reads with shared molecular identifiers were discarded instead of being binned into consensus sequences. MiTCR, set to a Q25 quality threshold and the strictest error-elimination algorithm, was used for CDR3 identification, clonotype clustering and error correction. Lower-bound total TCR beta diversity was estimated with a nonparametric unseen species model using Euler transformation. TCRdb redid the processing of the public reads, applying fastp at Q25 and MiXCR, and retained in-frame beta chains. Merged by CDR3 protein, the rows form single entries marked with the most common genes and DNA. TCRdb's processing, not the authors' own work, is the source of the V and J calls. The sample table shows some 550,000 distinct CDR3 sequences, and around 48% are seen once. About 26% of the sample rests with the top ten.

Sequenced: blood. The receptor was isolated from a man of 80 years or more in good health.

The CDR3 here reads CSAHYNNEQFF. The DNA reads as follows: TGCAGTGCCCATTACAACAATGAGCAGTTCTTC. The receptor chain draws on TRBV20-1 and TRBJ2-1, with the D gene not confidently named. Measured from the cysteine to the phenylalanine, the CDR3 is 11 residues long. CDR3 DNA is the only sequence kept; it has 33 bases, read in frame from the first base. CDR1 and CDR2 are drawn from the germline V gene (reference sequence): DFQATT, SNEGSKA. Trimming removed 6 bases from V and 5 bases from J, leaving 8 bases between the germline ends.